The 21 T cell receptor beta chains given below trace back to one sample, sequenced in a study of spatial heterogeneity in lung cancer. The sample's time point: sample taken at primary tumor resection. Whole RNA from tumor, nontumor lung or frozen PBMC was sequenced unsorted. In TCRdb, the 5' RACE reads were re-called with MiXCR into one record per CDR3 protein. The sample lists around 60,000 distinct CDR3 sequences; roughly 7.9% were seen once. The sample here was PBMCs, taken at surgery. The receptors originated from a female donor with early-stage non-small cell lung cancer.

Notes on this clonotype: A read error may produce the germline difference seen at one junction end. The chain joins TRBV20-1 to TRBJ2-1, with 14 bases that match TRBD2. CDR1 is DFQATT, CDR2 SNEGSKA, per germline (reference sequence). The CDR3 totals 18 residues. CDR3 region: CIARGGLAGARSYNEQFF. The CDR3 nucleotides read TGCATTGCTAGAGGGGGACTAGCGGGAGCCCGCTCCTACAATGAGCAGTTCTTC.

The chain combines TRBV12-3 or TRBV12-4 with TRBJ2-6; weak D call: TRBD1 (5 bases). This CDR3 has 16 amino acids. Trimming removed 4 bases from V and 1 base from J, with 11 bases in between. The CDR3, as DNA: TGTGCCAGCAGTTCAACAGGACCTTCTGGGGCCAACGTCCTGACTTTC. This sequence encodes CASSSTGPSGANVLTF.

The V call is TRBV12-3 or TRBV12-4, the J call TRBJ2-1; D not certain. Deletions cut 11 bases from V and 5 bases from J, with 16 bases between. The CDR3 covers 13 residues. The CDR3, as DNA: TGTGCCGGCAAATTTGGGTCGGACAATGAGCAGTTCTTC. Its translation is CAGKFGSDNEQFF.

In its sample, this clonotype was seen many times. The chain carries TRBV6-2 or TRBV6-3 and TRBJ1-2, with 8 bases lining up with TRBD1. CDR3 size: 11 residues. Germline loops: CDR1 MNHEY, CDR2 SVGEGT. The V gene end was trimmed by 5 bases and the J gene end by 13 bases; junction bases not matched to a gene: 6. CDR3 in amino acids: CASSNQGAGTF. DNA of the CDR3: TGTGCCAGCAGTAACCAGGGGGCTGGCACCTTC.

The chain employs TRBV4-1 and TRBJ1-2, with TRBD1 as a possible D gene (5 bases). In germline, CDR1 is MGHRA, CDR2 YSYEKL. The CDR3 spans 17 residues. V was pared by 1 base and J by 2 bases, with 17 bases between. CDR3 protein: CASSQVGSGTTNYGYTF. The CDR3 DNA is TGCGCCAGCAGCCAAGTGGGGTCAGGGACCACGAACTATGGCTACACCTTC.

This clonotype has ten or more counts. This chain joins TRBV10-3 and TRBJ1-5, with D tentatively TRBD1 (5 bases). This CDR3 is built from 15 residues. V lost 3 bases to trimming and J lost 5 bases, with 14 bases between them. Per the germline V gene, CDR1 is ENHRY and CDR2 is SYGVKD. The CDR3 region is CAISDAGGDHQPQHF. The CDR3 nucleotides are TGTGCCATCAGTGACGCTGGGGGGGATCATCAGCCCCAGCATTTT.

The rearrangement links TRBV24-1 to TRBJ2-4; D possibly matches TRBD1 or TRBD2 (5 bases each). CDR3 length equals 15 residues. Trimming removed 4 bases from V and 5 bases from J, with 14 bases in between. Germline V CDR1 and CDR2: KGHDR, SFDVKD. The DNA for the CDR3 is TGTGCCACCAGTGACCCCGTGGGGACGGAAAACATTCAGTACTTC. Its translation: CATSDPVGTENIQYF.

There are many counts of this clonotype. V and J are TRBV3-1 and TRBJ1-5; TRBD1 aligns across 8 bases. Trimming cost V 4 bases and J 7 bases; bases outside gene matches: 3. This CDR3 comprises 13 residues. Per germline, CDR1 LGHDT and CDR2 YNNKEL (reference sequence). CDR3 region: CASSPGGGQPQHF. CDR3 bases: TGTGCCAGCAGCCCAGGGGGCGGGCAGCCCCAGCATTTT.

V and J are TRBV10-3 and TRBJ1-3; D is unclear. The CDR3 contains 15 residues. Germline CDR1 reads ENHRY; CDR2 reads SYGVKD. The V and J ends lost 0 bases and 0 bases respectively, with 6 bases between them. The CDR3 loop is CAISESEVSGNTIYF. CDR3 DNA: TGTGCCATCAGTGAGTCAGAGGTCTCTGGAAACACCATATATTTT.

V usage is TRBV12-5 and J usage is TRBJ2-3, with unresolved D. This CDR3 has 13 residues. V was shortened by 2 bases and J by 2 bases, with 5 bases between the two germline ends. CDR1 and CDR2 (germline): LGHNT, FRNRAP. The CDR3: CASGLPVTDTQYF. CDR3 in DNA: TGTGCTAGTGGTTTGCCAGTCACAGATACGCAGTATTTT. Drawing the rest from reference TRBV12-5 and TRBJ2-3, the complete variable domain is DARVTQTPRHKVTEMGQEVTMRCQPILGHNTVFWYRQTMMQGLELLAYFRNRAPLDDSGMPKDRFSAEMPDATLATLKIQPSEPRDSAVYFCASGLPVTDTQYFGPGTRLTVL.

The sample holds many counts of this clonotype. This sequence joins TRBV20-1 and TRBJ2-5; 9 bases match TRBD2. V was pared by 5 bases and J by 0 bases, with 7 bases of the junction left unmatched. Per germline, CDR1 DFQATT and CDR2 SNEGSKA (reference sequence). This CDR3 spans 15 amino acids. CDR3 sequence (DNA): TGCAGTGCTCCCCCACTAGCGGGTAACCAAGAGACCCAGTACTTC. This encodes CSAPPLAGNQETQYF.

This clonotype was observed many times. J is TRBJ2-1 and V is TRBV24-1; possibly TRBD1 for D (6 bases). Between the trimmed V and J ends, which lost 1 base and 5 bases, there was a span of 11 bases. The CDR3 covers 15 residues. CDR1 KGHDR and CDR2 SFDVKD come from the germline V gene. CDR3 sequence: CATSDFETGDNEQFF. In DNA, the CDR3 is TGTGCCACCAGTGATTTTGAGACAGGCGACAATGAGCAGTTCTTC.

This clonotype was recorded a few times. The J gene is TRBJ1-2, the V gene TRBV28; D call uncertain. Trimming cost V 5 bases and J 4 bases, with 11 bases left between them. The CDR3 covers 13 residues. The germline V gene has CDR1 MDHEN and CDR2 SYDVKM. CDR3 loop: CASSPSGGYGYTF. CDR3 in DNA: TGTGCCAGCAGTCCGTCAGGAGGCTATGGCTACACCTTC.

The V call is TRBV10-3, the J call TRBJ2-1, with 9 positions matching TRBD1. The CDR3 spans 17 residues. Germline V lookup: CDR1 ENHRY, CDR2 SYGVKD. After removal of 7 bases from V and 5 bases from J, the junction contained 15 bases not matched to a gene. CDR3 sequence: CAIKLDRGFDGNNEQFF. Here the CDR3 DNA reads TGTGCCATCAAACTAGACAGGGGGTTCGATGGTAACAATGAGCAGTTCTTC.

This clonotype occurred once. The genes are TRBV5-6 and TRBJ1-4; no clear D gene. The V gene lost 0 bases and the J gene lost 0 bases, with 12 bases spanning the gap. CDR1 and CDR2 from the germline V gene are SGHDT and YYEEEE. This CDR3 spans 17 amino acids. This CDR3 reads CASSLVDPQTTNEKLFF. For the CDR3, the DNA is TGTGCCAGCAGCTTGGTGGATCCTCAAACAACTAATGAAAAACTGTTTTTT.

This clonotype was counted ten times or more. V is TRBV27 and J is TRBJ2-3, with D tentatively TRBD1 or TRBD2 (6 bases each). Looked up from germline, CDR1 is MNHEY and CDR2 is SMNVEV (reference sequence). V was cut by 3 bases and J by 1 base, with 14 bases left in between. This CDR3 has 16 residues. CDR3 DNA: TGTGCCAGCAGTTTTCTGAGGGGGGCTGGCACAGATACGCAGTATTTT. It yields the protein CASSFLRGAGTDTQYF.

This clonotype was seen ten or more times. CDR3 region: CSVEQGGRNIQYF. The DNA for the CDR3 is TGCAGCGTTGAACAGGGGGGGCGGAACATTCAGTACTTC. The chain employs TRBV29-1 and TRBJ2-4, with D perhaps being TRBD1 or TRBD2 (7 bases each). The CDR3 runs to 13 residues. V was clipped by 2 bases and J by 7 bases, with 12 bases between them. Germline CDR1 SQVTM, CDR2 ANQGSEA.

The table lists this clonotype with many counts. The chain uses TRBV9 and TRBJ2-7; 8 nucleotides line up with TRBD1. This CDR3 has 19 amino acids. With 3 bases clipped from V and 0 bases from J, the junction kept 17 bases outside the gene matches. CDR1 SGDLS and CDR2 YYNGEE come from the germline V gene. The CDR3 loop is CASSGGQVRQGASSYEQYV. The CDR3 nucleotides are TGTGCCAGCAGCGGGGGTCAGGTACGGCAGGGGGCCTCCTCCTACGAGCAGTACGTC.

Concerning this clonotype itself: A much larger clone lies one base from this, so it may be a read error. The CDR3 spells CASSLGGGMGSDTQYF. The CDR3, as DNA: TGTGCCAGCAGCTTAGGCGGGGGCATGGGATCCGATACGCAGTATTTT. The chain uses TRBV13 and TRBJ2-3; D is perhaps TRBD1 or TRBD2 (6 bases each). V lost 0 bases, J lost 6 bases, and 16 bases lay in between. The CDR3 sequence is 16 residues long. The germline V gene has CDR1 PRHDT and CDR2 FYEKMQ (reference sequence).

This clonotype was picked up a small number of times. The V gene is TRBV11-3, the J gene TRBJ2-3; 10 nucleotides align to TRBD1. CDR3 length: 15 residues. Germline values: CDR1 SGHNT, CDR2 YENEEA. The V segment lost 5 bases and the J segment 5 bases; nucleotides outside the gene matches: 7. CDR3 sequence reads: CASSPRQGAGDTQYF. The DNA of the CDR3 is TGTGCCAGCAGCCCGAGACAGGGGGCAGGAGATACGCAGTATTTT.

This clonotype was detected only a few times. The V and J genes are TRBV9 and TRBJ1-1; no definite D call. V gave up 1 base and J gave up 5 bases, with 9 bases separating them. Germline V gene sequence: CDR1 SGDLS, CDR2 YYNGEE. This CDR3 contains 13 residues. The DNA for the CDR3 is TGTGCCAGCAGCGTAATGGGAACGACTGAAGCTTTCTTT. Translated: CASSVMGTTEAFF.